Below, 9 T cell receptor beta chains from the same sample are listed, as sequenced in a study of blood T cell repertoires in COVID-19. TCRdb's copy holds only in-frame clones and misses some; the assay was immunoSEQ multiplex PCR. In the table there are a few hundred thousand clones, over 75% of which are singletons. The source material was PBMCs or T cells enriched from blood (not recorded which). Every receptor here comes from a woman aged 40 to 50 with acute COVID-19.

The chain couples TRBV3-1 (or the pseudogene TRBV3-2) to TRBJ2-1; D is possibly TRBD2 (6 bases). There are 18 residues in the CDR3. Trimming pared 3 bases from V and 0 bases from J, leaving 18 bases between. CDR1 is LGHDT, CDR2 YNNKEL, per germline (reference sequence). DNA of the CDR3: TGTGCCAGCAGCCACAACCGGGACTCCACTAGCTCCTACAATGAGCAGTTCTTC. Its translation is CASSHNRDSTSSYNEQFF.

The chain combines TRBV3-1 (or the pseudogene TRBV3-2) with TRBJ1-6, with D tentatively TRBD1 (6 bases). The V end lost 4 bases, the J end lost 10 bases, and 17 bases lay between the germline ends. The CDR3 extends over 15 amino acids. CDR1 and CDR2 from the germline V gene are LGHDT and YNNKEL (reference sequence). CDR3 DNA sequence: TGTGCCAGCAGCCCGCTCCGGGACATTGGCTCACCCCTCCACTTT. Protein sequence: CASSPLRDIGSPLHF.

This clone was counted between two and nine times. The chain uses TRBV6-5 and TRBJ1-5, with a tentative D call TRBD1 (5 bases). CDR3 length: 13 amino acids. Trimming stripped 8 bases from V and 3 bases from J, with 11 bases between. CDR1 and CDR2 from the germline V gene are MNHEY and SVGAGI. The CDR3 protein is CASGDSINQPQHF. Written as DNA, the CDR3 is TGTGCCAGCGGCGACAGTATCAATCAGCCCCAGCATTTT.

The rearrangement links TRBV5-1 to TRBJ2-7; D possibly corresponds to TRBD2 (5 bases). Looked up from germline, CDR1 is SGHRS and CDR2 is YFSETQ. The CDR3 is made up of 11 amino acids. V was cut by 5 bases and J by 11 bases, with 14 bases left in between. In nucleotides, the CDR3 is TGCGCCAGCAGATCCGGACTGAACAAGTACTTC. It yields the protein CASRSGLNKYF.

This clone was counted once. The chain has TRBV5-4 and TRBJ2-3; unclear D gene. CDR1 and CDR2 (germline): SGHNT, YYREEE (reference sequence). The CDR3 totals 13 residues. V shed 4 bases and J shed 4 bases, with 10 bases lying between them. CDR3 loop: CASSISLADTQYF. The DNA for the CDR3 is TGTGCCAGCAGCATTTCTCTTGCAGATACGCAGTATTTT.

The chain carries TRBV9 and TRBJ1-2; D call uncertain. The V gene lost 0 bases and the J gene lost 3 bases, with 12 bases spanning the gap. Per germline, CDR1 SGDLS and CDR2 YYNGEE. The CDR3 contains 15 residues. This chain's CDR3 is CASSVGPPGDYGYTF. Written as DNA, the CDR3 is TGTGCCAGCAGCGTAGGGCCACCCGGGGACTATGGCTACACCTTC.

The rearrangement links TRBV19 to TRBJ2-1; weak D call: TRBD1 (6 bases). This CDR3 has 12 amino acids. The germline V and J ends were trimmed by 6 bases and 10 bases, with 13 bases remaining between them. Looked up from germline, CDR1 is LNHDA and CDR2 is SQIVND (reference sequence). The CDR3 region is CASRSTGGEQFF. DNA of the CDR3: TGTGCCAGTAGATCGACAGGCGGAGAGCAGTTCTTC.

The chain recombines TRBV5-1 with TRBJ2-7; no definite D call. The germline V gene encodes CDR1 SGHRS and CDR2 YFSETQ. The CDR3 length is 13 residues. The V end lost 0 bases, the J end lost 1 base, and 5 bases lay between the germline ends. CDR3 DNA: TGCGCCAGCAGCTTGGCCAGGTCCTACGAGCAGTACTTC. Residues: CASSLARSYEQYF. Complete variable domain (other parts from reference TRBV5-1 and TRBJ2-7): KAGVTQTPRYLIKTRGQQVTLSCSPISGHRSVSWYQQTPGQGLQFLFEYFSETQRNKGNFPGRFSGRQFSNSRSEMNVSTLELGDSALYLCASSLARSYEQYFGPGTRLTVT.

The rearrangement joins TRBV28 to TRBJ1-1, with a weak D call TRBD1 (6 bases). V lost 7 bases and J lost 1, with 10 bases in between. The germline V gene encodes CDR1 MDHEN and CDR2 SYDVKM. This CDR3 is built from 13 residues. This chain's CDR3 is CASIRGANTEAFF. CDR3 in DNA: TGTGCCAGCATTCGGGGGGCGAACACTGAAGCTTTCTTT.